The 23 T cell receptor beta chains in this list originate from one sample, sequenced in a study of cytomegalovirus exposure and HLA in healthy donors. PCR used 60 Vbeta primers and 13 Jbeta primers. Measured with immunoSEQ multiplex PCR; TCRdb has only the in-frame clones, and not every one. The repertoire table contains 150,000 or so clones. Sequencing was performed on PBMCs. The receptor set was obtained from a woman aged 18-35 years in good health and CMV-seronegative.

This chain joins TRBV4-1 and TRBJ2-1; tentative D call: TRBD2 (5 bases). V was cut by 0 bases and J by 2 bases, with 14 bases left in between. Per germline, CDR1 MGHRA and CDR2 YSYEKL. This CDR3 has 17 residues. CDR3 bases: TGCGCCAGCAGCCAAGAGGTGCCCGGGATAGCCTACAATGAGCAGTTCTTC. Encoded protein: CASSQEVPGIAYNEQFF.

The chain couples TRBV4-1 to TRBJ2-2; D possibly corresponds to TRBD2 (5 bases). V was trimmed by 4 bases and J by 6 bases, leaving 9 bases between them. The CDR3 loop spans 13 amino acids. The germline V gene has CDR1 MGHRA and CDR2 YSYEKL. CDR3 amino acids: CASSLTSAGELFF. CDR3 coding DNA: TGCGCCAGCAGCCTAACTAGTGCCGGGGAGCTGTTTTTT.

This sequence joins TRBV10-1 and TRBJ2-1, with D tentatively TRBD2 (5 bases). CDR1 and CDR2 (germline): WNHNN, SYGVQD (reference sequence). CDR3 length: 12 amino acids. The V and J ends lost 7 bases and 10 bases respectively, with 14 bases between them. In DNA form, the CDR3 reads TGCGCCAGCAATCCACCCAGCGGCGAGCAGTTCTTC. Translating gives CASNPPSGEQFF.

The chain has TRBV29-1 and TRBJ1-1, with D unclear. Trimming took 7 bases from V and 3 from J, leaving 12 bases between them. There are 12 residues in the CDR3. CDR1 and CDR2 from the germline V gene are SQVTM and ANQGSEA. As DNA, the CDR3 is TGCAGCGGCAGGACTGGCGACACTGAAGCTTTCTTT. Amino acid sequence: CSGRTGDTEAFF.

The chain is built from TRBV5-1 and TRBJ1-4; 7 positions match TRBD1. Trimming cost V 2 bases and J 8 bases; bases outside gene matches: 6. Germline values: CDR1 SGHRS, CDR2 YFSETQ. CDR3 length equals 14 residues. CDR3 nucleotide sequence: TGCGCCAGCAGCTTTAACAGGGGCAGCGAAAAACTGTTTTTT. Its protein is CASSFNRGSEKLFF.

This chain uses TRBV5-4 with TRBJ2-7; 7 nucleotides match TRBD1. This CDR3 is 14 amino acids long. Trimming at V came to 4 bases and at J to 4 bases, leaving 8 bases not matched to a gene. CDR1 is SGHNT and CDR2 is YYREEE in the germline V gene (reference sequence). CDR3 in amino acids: CASSVGTAEYEQYF. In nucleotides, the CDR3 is TGTGCCAGCAGCGTCGGGACAGCGGAGTACGAGCAGTACTTC.

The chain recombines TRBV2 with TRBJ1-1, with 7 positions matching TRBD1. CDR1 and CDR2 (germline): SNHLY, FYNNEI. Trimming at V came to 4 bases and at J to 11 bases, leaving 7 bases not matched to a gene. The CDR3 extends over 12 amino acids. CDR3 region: CASSGQGLLAFF. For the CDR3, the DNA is TGTGCCAGCAGTGGACAGGGCCTACTGGCTTTCTTT.

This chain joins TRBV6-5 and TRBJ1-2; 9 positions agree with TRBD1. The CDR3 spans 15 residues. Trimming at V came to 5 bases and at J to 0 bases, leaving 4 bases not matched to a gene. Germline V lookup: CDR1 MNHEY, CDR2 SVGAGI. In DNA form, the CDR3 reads TGTGCCAGCAGTCAACAGGGGGCTGCTAACTATGGCTACACCTTC. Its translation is CASSQQGAANYGYTF.

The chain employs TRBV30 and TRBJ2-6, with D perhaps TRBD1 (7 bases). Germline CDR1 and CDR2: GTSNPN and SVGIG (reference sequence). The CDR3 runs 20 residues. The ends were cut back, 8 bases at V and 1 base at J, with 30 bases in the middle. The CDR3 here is CAGIRNRGGNMFSGANVLTF. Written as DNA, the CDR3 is TGTGCCGGGATCCGTAACAGGGGAGGAAACATGTTTTCTGGGGCCAACGTCCTGACTTTC.

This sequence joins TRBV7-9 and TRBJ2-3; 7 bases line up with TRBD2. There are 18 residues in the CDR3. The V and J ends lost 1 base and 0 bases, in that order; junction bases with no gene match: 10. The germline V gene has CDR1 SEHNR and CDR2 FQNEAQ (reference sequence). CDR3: CASSLGAGVQQSTDTQYF. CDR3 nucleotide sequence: TGTGCCAGCAGCTTAGGGGCGGGGGTACAACAAAGCACAGATACGCAGTATTTT.

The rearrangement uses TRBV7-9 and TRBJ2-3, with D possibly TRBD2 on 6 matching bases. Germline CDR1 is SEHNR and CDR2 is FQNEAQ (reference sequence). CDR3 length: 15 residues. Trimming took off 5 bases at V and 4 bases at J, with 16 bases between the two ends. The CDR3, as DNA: TGTGCCAGCAGCCCCCCCGGGGGTAGGGCAGATACGCAGTATTTT. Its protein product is CASSPPGGRADTQYF.

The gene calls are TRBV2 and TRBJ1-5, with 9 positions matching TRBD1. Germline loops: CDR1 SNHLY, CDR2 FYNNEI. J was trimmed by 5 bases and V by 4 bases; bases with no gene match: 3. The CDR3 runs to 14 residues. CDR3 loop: CASSGTGEDQPQHF. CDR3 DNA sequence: TGTGCCAGCAGTGGGACAGGGGAGGATCAGCCCCAGCATTTT. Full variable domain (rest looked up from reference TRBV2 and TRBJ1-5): EPEVTQTPSHQVTQMGQEVILRCVPISNHLYFYWYRQILGQKVEFLVSFYNNEISEKSEIFDDQFSVERPDGSNFTLKIRSTKLEDSAMYFCASSGTGEDQPQHFGDGTRLSIL.

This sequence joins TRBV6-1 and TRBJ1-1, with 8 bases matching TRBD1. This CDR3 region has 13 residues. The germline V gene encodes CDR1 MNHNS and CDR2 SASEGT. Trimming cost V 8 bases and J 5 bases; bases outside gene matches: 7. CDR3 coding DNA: TGTGCCAGCTGCTGGACAGGGTGGACTGAAGCTTTCTTT. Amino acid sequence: CASCWTGWTEAFF.

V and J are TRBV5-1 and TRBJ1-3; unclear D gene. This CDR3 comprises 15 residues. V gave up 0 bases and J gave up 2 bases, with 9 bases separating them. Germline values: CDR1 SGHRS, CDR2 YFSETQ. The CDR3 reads CASSLAPGAGNTIYF. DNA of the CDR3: TGCGCCAGCAGCTTGGCTCCCGGGGCTGGAAACACCATATATTTT.

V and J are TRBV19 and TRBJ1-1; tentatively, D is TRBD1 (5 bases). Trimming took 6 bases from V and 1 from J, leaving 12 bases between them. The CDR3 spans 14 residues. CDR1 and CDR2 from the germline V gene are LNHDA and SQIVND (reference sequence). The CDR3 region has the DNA TGTGCCAGTAGCGTGGGGCGGTCGAACACTGAAGCTTTCTTT. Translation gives CASSVGRSNTEAFF.

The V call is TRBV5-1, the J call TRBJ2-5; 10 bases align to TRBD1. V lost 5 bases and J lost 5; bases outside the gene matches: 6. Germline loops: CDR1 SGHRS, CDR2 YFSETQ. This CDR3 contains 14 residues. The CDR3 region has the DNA TGCGCCAGCAGTGGGGACAGGGGCCGGGAGACCCAGTACTTC. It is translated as CASSGDRGRETQYF.

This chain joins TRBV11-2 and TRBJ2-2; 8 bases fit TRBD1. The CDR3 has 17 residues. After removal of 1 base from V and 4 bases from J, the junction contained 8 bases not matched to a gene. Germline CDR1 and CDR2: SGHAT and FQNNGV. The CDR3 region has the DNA TGTGCCAGCAGCTTAGGCCCGGGACAGGAGGGCACCGGGGAGCTGTTTTTT. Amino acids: CASSLGPGQEGTGELFF.

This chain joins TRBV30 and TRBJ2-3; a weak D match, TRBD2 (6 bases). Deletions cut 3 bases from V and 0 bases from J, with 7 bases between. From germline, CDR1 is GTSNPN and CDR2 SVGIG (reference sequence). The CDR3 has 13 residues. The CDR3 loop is CAWRLASTDTQYF. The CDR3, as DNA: TGTGCCTGGAGACTAGCCAGCACAGATACGCAGTATTTT.

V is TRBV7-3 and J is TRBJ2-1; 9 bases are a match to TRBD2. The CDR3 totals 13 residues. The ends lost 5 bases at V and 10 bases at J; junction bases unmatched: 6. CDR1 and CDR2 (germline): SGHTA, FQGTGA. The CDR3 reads CASSATGTSEQFF. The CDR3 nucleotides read TGTGCCAGCAGCGCAACCGGGACTAGCGAGCAGTTCTTC.

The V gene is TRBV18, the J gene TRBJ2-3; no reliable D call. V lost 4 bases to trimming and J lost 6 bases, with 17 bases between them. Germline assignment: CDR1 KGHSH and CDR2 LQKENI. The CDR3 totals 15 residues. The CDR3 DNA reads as TGTGCCAGCTCACGAGGCTCTAGTCCTGGGGATACGCAGTATTTT. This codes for CASSRGSSPGDTQYF. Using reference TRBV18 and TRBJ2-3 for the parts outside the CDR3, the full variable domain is NAGVMQNPRHLVRRRGQEARLRCSPMKGHSHVYWYRQLPEEGLKFMVYLQKENIIDESGMPKERFSAEFPKEGPSILRIQQVVRGDSAAYFCASSRGSSPGDTQYFGPGTRLTVL.

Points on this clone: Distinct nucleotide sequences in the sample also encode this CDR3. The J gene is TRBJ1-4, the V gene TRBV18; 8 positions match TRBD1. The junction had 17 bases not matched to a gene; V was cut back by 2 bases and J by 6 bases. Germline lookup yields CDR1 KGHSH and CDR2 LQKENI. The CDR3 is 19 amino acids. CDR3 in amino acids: CASSPSSGQGDVYDEKLFF. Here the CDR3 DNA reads TGTGCCAGCTCACCATCTTCTGGACAGGGAGATGTATATGATGAAAAACTGTTTTTT.

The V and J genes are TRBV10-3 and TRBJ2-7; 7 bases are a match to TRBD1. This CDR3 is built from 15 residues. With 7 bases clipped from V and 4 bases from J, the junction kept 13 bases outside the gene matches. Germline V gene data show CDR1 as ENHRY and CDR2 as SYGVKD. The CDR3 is CAITTAQTGLYEQYF. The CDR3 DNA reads TGTGCCATCACTACCGCCCAGACAGGGTTGTACGAGCAGTACTTC.

The CDR3 protein is CSADGGGGYTF. The DNA for the CDR3 is TGCAGTGCTGACGGGGGTGGTGGCTACACCTTC. This sequence joins TRBV20-1 and TRBJ1-2; D perhaps matches TRBD1 (5 bases). Between the trimmed V and J ends, which lost 5 bases and 7 bases, there was a span of 11 bases. This CDR3 has 11 residues. The germline gives CDR1 DFQATT, CDR2 SNEGSKA (reference sequence).